Detailed here is one T cell receptor beta chain. What it recognizes is unknown. The CDR3 totals 15 residues. Germline values: CDR1 SGHRS, CDR2 YFSETQ. The V gene end was trimmed by 4 bases and the J gene end by 2 bases; junction bases not matched to a gene: 8. These data originate in a study of T cells in Graves' hyperthyroidism and ophthalmopathy. Broader study findings: A model of 13 V-J pairs discriminated ophthalmopathy from stable hyperthyroidism.

Amplification targeted TCR beta CDR3 regions from RNA transcripts. The HTBI primer set served for first-round RT-PCR of the TCR CDR3. TCRdb reanalysed the multiplex PCR reads using MiXCR and keeps one entry per CDR3 protein. The data contain about 720,000 distinct CDR3 sequences, about 15% of them seen just once; the ten biggest clones take up approximately 8.4%. Stability of Graves' hyperthyroidism was defined as absent ophthalmopathy progression within 18 months. The specimen sequenced was blood. The chain couples TRBV5-1 to TRBJ2-7; TRBD2 matches 8 bases. This TCR derives from a man aged 18 to 29 with Graves' hyperthyroidism. CDR3 nucleotides: TGCGCCAGCAGCCCCGGCCGGGGGGGGGCCTACGAGCAGTACTTC. Translating it yields CASSPGRGGAYEQYF.